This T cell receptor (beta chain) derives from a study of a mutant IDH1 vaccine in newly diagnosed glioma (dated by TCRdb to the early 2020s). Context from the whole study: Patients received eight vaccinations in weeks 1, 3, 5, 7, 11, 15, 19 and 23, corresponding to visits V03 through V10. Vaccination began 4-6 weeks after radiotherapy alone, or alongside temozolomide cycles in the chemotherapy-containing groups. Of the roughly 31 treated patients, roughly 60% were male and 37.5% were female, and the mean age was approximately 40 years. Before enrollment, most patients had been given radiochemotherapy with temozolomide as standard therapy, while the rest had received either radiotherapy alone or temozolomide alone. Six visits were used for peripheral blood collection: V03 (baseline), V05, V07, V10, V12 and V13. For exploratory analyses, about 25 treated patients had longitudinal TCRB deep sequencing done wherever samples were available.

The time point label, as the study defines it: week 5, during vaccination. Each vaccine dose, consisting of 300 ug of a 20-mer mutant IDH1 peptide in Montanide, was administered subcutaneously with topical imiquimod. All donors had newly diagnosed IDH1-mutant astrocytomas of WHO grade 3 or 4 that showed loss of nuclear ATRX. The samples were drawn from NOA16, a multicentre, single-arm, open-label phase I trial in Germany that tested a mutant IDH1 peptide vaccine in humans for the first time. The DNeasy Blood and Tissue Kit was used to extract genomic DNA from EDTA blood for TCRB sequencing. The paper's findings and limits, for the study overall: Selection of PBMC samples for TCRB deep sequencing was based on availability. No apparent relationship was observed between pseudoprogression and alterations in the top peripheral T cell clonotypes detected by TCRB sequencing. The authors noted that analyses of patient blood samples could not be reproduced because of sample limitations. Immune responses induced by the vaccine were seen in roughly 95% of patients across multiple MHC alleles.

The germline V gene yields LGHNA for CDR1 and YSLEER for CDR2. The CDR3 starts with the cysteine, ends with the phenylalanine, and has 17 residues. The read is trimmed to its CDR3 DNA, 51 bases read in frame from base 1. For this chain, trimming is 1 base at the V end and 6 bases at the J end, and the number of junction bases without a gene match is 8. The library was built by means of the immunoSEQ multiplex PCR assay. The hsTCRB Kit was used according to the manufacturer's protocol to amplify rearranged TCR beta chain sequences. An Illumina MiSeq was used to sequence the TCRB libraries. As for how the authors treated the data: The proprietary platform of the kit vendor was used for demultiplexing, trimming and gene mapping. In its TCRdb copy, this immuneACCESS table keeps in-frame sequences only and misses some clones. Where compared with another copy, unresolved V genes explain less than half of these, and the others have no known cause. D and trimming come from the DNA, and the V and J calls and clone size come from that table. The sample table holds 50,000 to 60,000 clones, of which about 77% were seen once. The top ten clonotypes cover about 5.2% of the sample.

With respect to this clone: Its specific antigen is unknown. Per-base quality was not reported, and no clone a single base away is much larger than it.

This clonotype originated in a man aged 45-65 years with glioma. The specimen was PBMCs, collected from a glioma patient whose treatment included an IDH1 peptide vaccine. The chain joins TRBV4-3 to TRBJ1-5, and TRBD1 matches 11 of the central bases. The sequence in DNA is TGCGCCAGCAGCCAAGGAGCGGGGACAGGGGGTGCTCAGCCCCAGCATTTT. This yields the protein CASSQGAGTGGAQPQHF.